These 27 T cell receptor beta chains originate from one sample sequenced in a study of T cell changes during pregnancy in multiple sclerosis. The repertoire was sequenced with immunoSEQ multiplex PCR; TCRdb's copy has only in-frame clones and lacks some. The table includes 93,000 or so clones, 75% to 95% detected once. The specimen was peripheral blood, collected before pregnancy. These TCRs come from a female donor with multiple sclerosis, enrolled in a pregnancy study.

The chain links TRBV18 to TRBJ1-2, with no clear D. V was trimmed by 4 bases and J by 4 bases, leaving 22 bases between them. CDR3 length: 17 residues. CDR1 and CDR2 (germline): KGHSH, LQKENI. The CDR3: CASSLNSPEASPYGYTF. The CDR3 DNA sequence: TGTGCCAGCTCACTAAACTCCCCCGAGGCCAGCCCCTATGGCTACACCTTC.

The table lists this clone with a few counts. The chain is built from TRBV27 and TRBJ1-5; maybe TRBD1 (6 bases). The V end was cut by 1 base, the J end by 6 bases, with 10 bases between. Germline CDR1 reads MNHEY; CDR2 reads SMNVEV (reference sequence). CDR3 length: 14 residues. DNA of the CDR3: TGTGCCAGCAGTTTATACAGGGCCGGTCAGCCCCAGCATTTT. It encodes CASSLYRAGQPQHF.

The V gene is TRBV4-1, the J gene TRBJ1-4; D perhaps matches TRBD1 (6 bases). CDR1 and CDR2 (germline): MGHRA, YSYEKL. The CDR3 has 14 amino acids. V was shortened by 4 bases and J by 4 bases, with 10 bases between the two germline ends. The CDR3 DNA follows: TGCGCCAGCAGCCGGAACAGGGATAATGAAAAACTGTTTTTT. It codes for CASSRNRDNEKLFF.

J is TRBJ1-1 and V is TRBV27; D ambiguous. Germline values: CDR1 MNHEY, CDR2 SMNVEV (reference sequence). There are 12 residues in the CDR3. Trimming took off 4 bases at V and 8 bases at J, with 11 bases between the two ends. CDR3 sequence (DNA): TGTGCCAGCAGTTCCATGAGGGCAGAAGCTTTCTTT. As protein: CASSSMRAEAFF.

The CDR3 here is CAWSVGTGNEKLFF. The CDR3 DNA sequence: TGTGCCTGGAGTGTTGGGACAGGGAATGAAAAACTGTTTTTT. V is TRBV30 and J is TRBJ1-4; the match to TRBD1 covers 9 bases. There are 14 residues in the CDR3. Germline loops: CDR1 GTSNPN, CDR2 SVGIG (reference sequence). The J segment lost 5 bases and the V segment lost 0 bases, leaving 1 base of the junction unmatched.

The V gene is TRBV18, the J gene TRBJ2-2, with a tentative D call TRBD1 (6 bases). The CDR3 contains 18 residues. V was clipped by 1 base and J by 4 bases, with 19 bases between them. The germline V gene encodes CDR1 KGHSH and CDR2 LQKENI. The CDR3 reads CASSPQAPGVAGTGELFF. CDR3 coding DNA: TGTGCCAGCTCACCACAAGCTCCAGGGGTTGCGGGCACCGGGGAGCTGTTTTTT.

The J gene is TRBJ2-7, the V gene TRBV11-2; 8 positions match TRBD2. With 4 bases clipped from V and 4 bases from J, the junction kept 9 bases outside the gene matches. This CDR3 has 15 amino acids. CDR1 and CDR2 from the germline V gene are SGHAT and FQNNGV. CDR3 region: CASSYLLREDYEQYF. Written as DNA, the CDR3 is TGTGCCAGCAGCTACCTCTTGCGGGAGGATTACGAGCAGTACTTC.

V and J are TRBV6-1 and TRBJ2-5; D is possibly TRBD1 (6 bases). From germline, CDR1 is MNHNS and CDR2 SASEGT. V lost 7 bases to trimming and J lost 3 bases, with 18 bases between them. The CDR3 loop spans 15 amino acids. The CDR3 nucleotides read TGTGCCAGCAACCAGGGACATTTTGGCGAAGAGACCCAGTACTTC. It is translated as CASNQGHFGEETQYF.

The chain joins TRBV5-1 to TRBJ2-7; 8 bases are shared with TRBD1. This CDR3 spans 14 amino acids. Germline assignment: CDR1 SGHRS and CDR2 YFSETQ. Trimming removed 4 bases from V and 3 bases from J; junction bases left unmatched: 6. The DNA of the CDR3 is TGCGCCAGCAGCCCAGGACAGGGCTTCTACGAGCAGTACTTC. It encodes CASSPGQGFYEQYF.

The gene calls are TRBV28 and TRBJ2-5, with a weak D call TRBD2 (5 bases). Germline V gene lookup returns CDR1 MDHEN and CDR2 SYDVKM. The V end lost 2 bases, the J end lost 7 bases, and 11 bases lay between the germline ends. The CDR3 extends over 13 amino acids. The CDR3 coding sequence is TGTGCCAGCAGTTTACCGGGGATATTGACCCAGTACTTC. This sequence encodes CASSLPGILTQYF. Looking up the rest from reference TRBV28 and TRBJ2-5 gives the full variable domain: DVKVTQSSRYLVKRTGEKVFLECVQDMDHENMFWYRQDPGLGLRLIYFSYDVKMKEKGDIPEGYSVSREKKERFSLILESASTNQTSMYLCASSLPGILTQYFGPGTRLLVL.

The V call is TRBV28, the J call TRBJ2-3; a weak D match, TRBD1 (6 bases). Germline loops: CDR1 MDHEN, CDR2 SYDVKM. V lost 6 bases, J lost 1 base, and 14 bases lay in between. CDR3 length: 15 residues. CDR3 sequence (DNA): TGTGCCAGCAGCAAGGGGGTCTCTGGCACAGATACGCAGTATTTT. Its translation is CASSKGVSGTDTQYF.

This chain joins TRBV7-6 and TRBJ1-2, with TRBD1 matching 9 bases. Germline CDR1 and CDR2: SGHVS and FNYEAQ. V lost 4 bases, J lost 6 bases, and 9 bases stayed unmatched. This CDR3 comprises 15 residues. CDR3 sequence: CASSSWLGQGNGYTF. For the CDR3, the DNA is TGTGCCAGCAGCTCTTGGCTCGGACAGGGGAATGGCTACACCTTC.

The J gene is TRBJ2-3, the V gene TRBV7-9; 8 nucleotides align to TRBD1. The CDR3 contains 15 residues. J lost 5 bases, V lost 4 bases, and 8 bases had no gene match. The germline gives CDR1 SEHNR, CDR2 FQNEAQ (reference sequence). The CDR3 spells CASSYSGGYIDTQYF. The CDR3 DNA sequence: TGTGCCAGCAGCTACTCAGGGGGCTACATAGATACGCAGTATTTT.

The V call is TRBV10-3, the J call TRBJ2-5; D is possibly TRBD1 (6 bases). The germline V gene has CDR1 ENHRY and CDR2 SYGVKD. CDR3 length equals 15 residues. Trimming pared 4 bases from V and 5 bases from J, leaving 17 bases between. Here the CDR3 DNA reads TGTGCCATCAGTGCCGAAACAGGGATGAAGGAGACCCAGTACTTC. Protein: CAISAETGMKETQYF.

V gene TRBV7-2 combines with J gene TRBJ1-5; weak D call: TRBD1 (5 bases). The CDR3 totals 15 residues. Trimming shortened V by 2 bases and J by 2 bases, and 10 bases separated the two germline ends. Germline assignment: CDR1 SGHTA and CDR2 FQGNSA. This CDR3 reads CASSLRGGGNQPQHF. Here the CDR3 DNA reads TGTGCCAGCAGCTTAAGGGGCGGCGGCAATCAGCCCCAGCATTTT. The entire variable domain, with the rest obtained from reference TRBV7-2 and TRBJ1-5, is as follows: GAGVSQSPSNKVTEKGKDVELRCDPISGHTALYWYRQSLGQGLEFLIYFQGNSAPDKSGLPSDRFSAERTGGSVSTLTIQRTQQEDSAVYLCASSLRGGGNQPQHFGDGTRLSIL.

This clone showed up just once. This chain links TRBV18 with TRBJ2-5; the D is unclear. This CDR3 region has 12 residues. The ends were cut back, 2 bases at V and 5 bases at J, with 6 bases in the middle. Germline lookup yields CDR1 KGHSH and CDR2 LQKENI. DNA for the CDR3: TGTGCCAGCTCACCAGTCGGGGAGACCCAGTACTTC. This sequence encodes CASSPVGETQYF.

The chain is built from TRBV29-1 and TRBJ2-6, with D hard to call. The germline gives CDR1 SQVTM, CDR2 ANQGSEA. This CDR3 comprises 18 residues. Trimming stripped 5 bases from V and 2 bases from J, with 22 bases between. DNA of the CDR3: TGCAGCGTTTCGTCTCACTCGTCAGTCCGGGCTGGGGCCAACGTCCTGACTTTC. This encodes CSVSSHSSVRAGANVLTF.

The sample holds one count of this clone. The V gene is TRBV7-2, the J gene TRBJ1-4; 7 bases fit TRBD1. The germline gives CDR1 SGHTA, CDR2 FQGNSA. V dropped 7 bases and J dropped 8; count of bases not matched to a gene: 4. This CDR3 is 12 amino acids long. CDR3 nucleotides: TGTGCCAGCACCCAGGGGGGAGAAAAACTGTTTTTT. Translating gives CASTQGGEKLFF.

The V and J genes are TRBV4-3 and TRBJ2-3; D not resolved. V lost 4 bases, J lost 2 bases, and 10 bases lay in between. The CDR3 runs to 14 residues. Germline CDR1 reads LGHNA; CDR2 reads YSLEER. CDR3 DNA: TGCGCCAGCAGCCCGACAAGTACCACAGATACGCAGTATTTT. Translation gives CASSPTSTTDTQYF.

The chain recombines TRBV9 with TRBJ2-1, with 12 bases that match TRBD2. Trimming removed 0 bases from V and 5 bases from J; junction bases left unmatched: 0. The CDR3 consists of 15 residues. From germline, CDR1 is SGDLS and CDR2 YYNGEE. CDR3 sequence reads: CASSVGTSGDNEQFF. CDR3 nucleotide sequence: TGTGCCAGCAGCGTAGGGACTAGCGGGGACAATGAGCAGTTCTTC.

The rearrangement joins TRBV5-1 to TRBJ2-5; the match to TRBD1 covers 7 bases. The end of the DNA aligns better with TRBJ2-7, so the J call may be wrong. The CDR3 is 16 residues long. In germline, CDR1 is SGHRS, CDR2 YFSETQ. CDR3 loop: CASSVESGTVNYEQYF. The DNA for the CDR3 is TGCGCCAGCAGCGTAGAGTCAGGGACAGTAAACTACGAGCAGTACTTC.

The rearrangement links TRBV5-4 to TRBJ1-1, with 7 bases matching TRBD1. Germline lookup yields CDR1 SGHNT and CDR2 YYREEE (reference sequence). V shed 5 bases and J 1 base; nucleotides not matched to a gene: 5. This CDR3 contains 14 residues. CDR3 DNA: TGTGCCAGCAGGCGCCGGGACAGGAACACTGAAGCTTTCTTT. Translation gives CASRRRDRNTEAFF.

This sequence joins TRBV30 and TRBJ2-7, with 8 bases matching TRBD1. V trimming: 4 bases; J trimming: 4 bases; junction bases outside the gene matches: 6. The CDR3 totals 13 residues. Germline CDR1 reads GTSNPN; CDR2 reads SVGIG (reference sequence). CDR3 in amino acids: CAWTRDRGYEQYF. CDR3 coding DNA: TGTGCCTGGACAAGAGACAGGGGATACGAGCAGTACTTC.

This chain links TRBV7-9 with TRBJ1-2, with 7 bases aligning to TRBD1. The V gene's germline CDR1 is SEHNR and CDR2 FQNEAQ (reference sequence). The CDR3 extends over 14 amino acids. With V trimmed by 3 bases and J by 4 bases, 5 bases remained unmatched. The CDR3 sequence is CASSFGQASYGYTF. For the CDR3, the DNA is TGTGCCAGCAGCTTCGGACAGGCCTCCTATGGCTACACCTTC.

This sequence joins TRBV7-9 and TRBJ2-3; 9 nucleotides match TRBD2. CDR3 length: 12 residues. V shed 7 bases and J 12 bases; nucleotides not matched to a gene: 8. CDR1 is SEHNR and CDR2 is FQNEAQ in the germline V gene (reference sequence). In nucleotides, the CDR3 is TGTGCCAGCACCCAAGGGCGGGGGGGCCAGTATTTT. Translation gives CASTQGRGGQYF.

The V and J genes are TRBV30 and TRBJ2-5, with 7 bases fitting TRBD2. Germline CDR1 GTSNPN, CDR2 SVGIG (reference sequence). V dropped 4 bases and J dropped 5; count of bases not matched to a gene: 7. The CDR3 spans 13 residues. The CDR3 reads CAWTGGSIETQYF. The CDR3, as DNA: TGTGCCTGGACGGGAGGATCCATTGAGACCCAGTACTTC.

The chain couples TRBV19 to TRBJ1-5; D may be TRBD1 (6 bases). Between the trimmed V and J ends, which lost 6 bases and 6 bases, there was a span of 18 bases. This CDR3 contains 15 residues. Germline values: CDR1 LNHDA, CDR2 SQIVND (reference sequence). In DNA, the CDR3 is TGTGCCAGTAGGAAAGGTAGGACAGCACCTCAGCCCCAGCATTTT. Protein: CASRKGRTAPQPQHF.